One sample yielded the 24 T cell receptor beta chains listed below, sequenced in a study of T cells in Graves' hyperthyroidism and ophthalmopathy. TCR beta CDR3 regions were amplified from RNA. The HTBI set primed first-round TCR CDR3 RT-PCR. Each CDR3 protein is one row after TCRdb ran MiXCR on the multiplex PCR reads. Of about 460,000 distinct CDR3 sequences in the sample, less than 25% were seen once. Sequences were obtained from blood. These receptors were obtained from a woman in her 70s with Graves' ophthalmopathy.

This clonotype was counted ten times or more. The V call is TRBV28, the J call TRBJ1-2; 8 bases fit TRBD1. Germline V gives CDR1 MDHEN, CDR2 SYDVKM. The CDR3 length is 12 residues. Unmatched junction bases numbered 7, after V lost 8 bases and J lost 8 bases. The CDR3: CASSGGPPGYTF. The CDR3 coding sequence is TGTGCCAGCTCAGGGGGCCCTCCAGGCTACACCTTC.

This clonotype was counted at least ten times. The genes are TRBV12-3 or TRBV12-4 and TRBJ2-5; D possibly corresponds to TRBD1 (6 bases). V dropped 8 bases and J dropped 1 base, with 14 bases sitting between them. The CDR3 spans 14 residues. The CDR3 sequence: CASGLDRTQETQYF. DNA for the CDR3: TGTGCCAGCGGGTTGGACAGAACCCAAGAGACCCAGTACTTC.

J is TRBJ2-7 and V is TRBV10-1; the match to TRBD2 covers 8 bases. Trimming at V came to 0 bases and at J to 5 bases, leaving 3 bases not matched to a gene. The CDR3 length is 14 residues. The germline V gene encodes CDR1 WNHNN and CDR2 SYGVQD (reference sequence). The DNA of the CDR3 is TGCGCCAGCAGTGAGTCAAGCGGGAGAAACGAGCAGTACTTC. Protein sequence: CASSESSGRNEQYF.

This clonotype was counted ten times or more. J is TRBJ1-1 and V is TRBV3-1; D gene uncertain. Germline CDR1 and CDR2: LGHDT and YNNKEL (reference sequence). Trimming removed 4 bases from V and 7 bases from J, with 13 bases in between. There are 13 residues in the CDR3. CDR3 loop: CASSRLDGGEAFF. In DNA form, the CDR3 reads TGTGCCAGCAGCCGCCTAGACGGCGGTGAAGCTTTCTTT.

This clonotype was counted many times. In DNA form, the CDR3 reads TGTGCCAGCAGTGGATCCGGGACTAGCTTCTTCGATGAGCAGTTCTTC. It specifies CASSGSGTSFFDEQFF. The gene calls are TRBV28 and TRBJ2-1; TRBD2 agrees at 9 bases. The ends lost 5 bases at V and 8 bases at J; junction bases unmatched: 13. The CDR3 sequence is 16 residues long. CDR1 is MDHEN, CDR2 SYDVKM, per germline.

The genes are TRBV9 and TRBJ1-1, with a tentative D call TRBD1 (5 bases). CDR1 is SGDLS and CDR2 is YYNGEE in the germline V gene. This CDR3 spans 14 amino acids. V shed 0 bases and J shed 1 base, with 7 bases lying between them. CDR3 nucleotides: TGTGCCAGCAGCGTAGGAGGACAGAACACTGAAGCTTTCTTT. Translating it yields CASSVGGQNTEAFF.

This clonotype was seen a few times. The V gene is TRBV3-1, the J gene TRBJ1-6, with TRBD1 as a possible D gene (6 bases). V dropped 4 bases and J dropped 5 bases, with 9 bases sitting between them. Germline CDR1 LGHDT, CDR2 YNNKEL (reference sequence). The CDR3 extends over 14 amino acids. The CDR3 is CASSPWTDNSPLHF. The CDR3 DNA sequence: TGTGCCAGCAGCCCCTGGACAGATAATTCACCCCTCCACTTT.

This clonotype has ten or more counts. The chain employs TRBV3-1 and TRBJ2-3; D may be TRBD1 (5 bases). Trimming took 4 bases from V and 2 from J, leaving 16 bases between them. In germline, CDR1 is LGHDT, CDR2 YNNKEL (reference sequence). CDR3 length: 16 amino acids. CDR3 in DNA: TGTGCCAGCAGCCTACGGAGAAGGGGAACCACAGATACGCAGTATTTT. This sequence encodes CASSLRRRGTTDTQYF.

CDR3 sequence (DNA): TGTGCCAGCAGCCGGGCTAGCGGGAGGGCCTACAATGAGCAGTTCTTC. This gives the protein CASSRASGRAYNEQFF. The chain couples TRBV6-1 to TRBJ2-1, with TRBD2 matching 12 bases. J gave up 2 bases and V 6 bases, and 5 bases lay outside the gene matches. The CDR3 loop spans 16 amino acids. The germline CDR1 and CDR2 sequences are MNHNS and SASEGT.

This chain connects TRBV28 to TRBJ1-2; D unresolved. The CDR3 has 13 residues. Germline CDR1 and CDR2: MDHEN and SYDVKM. The V and J ends lost 5 bases and 8 bases respectively, with 15 bases between them. The CDR3 is CASSRGQRLGYTF. The CDR3 DNA is TGTGCCAGCAGTCGGGGTCAGCGGCTGGGCTACACCTTC.

This clonotype has a handful of counts. This chain uses TRBV11-2 with TRBJ2-3; D might be TRBD2 (5 bases). V lost 4 bases and J lost 4, with 15 bases in between. Germline CDR1 is SGHAT and CDR2 is FQNNGV. CDR3 length equals 15 residues. CDR3 sequence: CASSWSAAGADTQYF. The CDR3 DNA follows: TGTGCCAGCAGCTGGTCGGCGGCCGGGGCAGATACGCAGTATTTT.

V and J are TRBV20-1 and TRBJ1-2, with 7 bases that match TRBD1. Unmatched junction bases numbered 6, after V lost 1 base and J lost 4 bases. The CDR3 runs 14 residues. Per the germline V gene, CDR1 is DFQATT and CDR2 is SNEGSKA (reference sequence). CDR3 sequence: CSARGDRTGYGYTF. CDR3 DNA sequence: TGCAGTGCTAGAGGGGATCGGACAGGCTATGGCTACACCTTC.

The chain recombines TRBV6-1 with TRBJ2-7; weak D call: TRBD1 (6 bases). The V and J ends lost 6 bases and 5 bases respectively, with 17 bases between them. The length of the CDR3 is 14 residues. Germline-derived CDR1 and CDR2 are MNHNS and SASEGT. The CDR3 sequence is CASRQVGTLNEQYF. The CDR3 nucleotides read TGTGCCAGCAGGCAGGTAGGGACACTCAACGAGCAGTACTTC.

This clonotype appeared many times. The CDR3 protein is CASSPRQGLYYEQYF. Here the CDR3 DNA reads TGTGCCAGCAGTCCGAGACAGGGATTGTACTACGAGCAGTACTTC. V usage is TRBV6-1 and J usage is TRBJ2-7, with TRBD1 matching over 7 bases. This CDR3 region has 15 residues. CDR1 and CDR2 (germline): MNHNS, SASEGT. Unmatched junction bases numbered 10, after V lost 5 bases and J lost 3 bases.

This CDR3 reads CASSQETGGGNTIYF. CDR3 nucleotide sequence: TGTGCCAGCAGCCAAGAGACGGGGGGAGGAAACACCATATATTTT. The chain combines TRBV3-1 with TRBJ1-3; D is perhaps TRBD1 (5 bases). CDR1 LGHDT and CDR2 YNNKEL come from the germline V gene (reference sequence). CDR3 length: 15 amino acids. Trimming took 0 bases from V and 4 from J, leaving 10 bases between them.

V usage is TRBV12-3 or TRBV12-4 and J usage is TRBJ2-5; no clear D. V lost 6 bases and J lost 4, with 18 bases in between. The CDR3 loop spans 15 amino acids. CDR3 sequence: CASSLFGSLVETQYF. CDR3 sequence (DNA): TGTGCCAGCAGCCTTTTCGGTAGCCTGGTAGAGACCCAGTACTTC.

This clonotype has a handful of counts. CDR3 region: CASSLVGTGNRGTDTQYF. The CDR3 bases are TGTGCCAGCAGCTTAGTTGGGACAGGGAATCGTGGCACAGATACGCAGTATTTT. The chain links TRBV13 to TRBJ2-3; 9 nucleotides agree with TRBD1. The CDR3 is 18 residues long. J gave up 1 base and V 1 base, and 9 bases lay outside the gene matches. CDR1 and CDR2 from the germline V gene are PRHDT and FYEKMQ (reference sequence).

This clonotype was seen a handful of times. The chain has TRBV20-1 and TRBJ2-7; no clear D. The germline gives CDR1 DFQATT, CDR2 SNEGSKA (reference sequence). Trimming took 1 base from V and 3 from J, leaving 13 bases between them. This CDR3 region has 14 residues. CDR3 DNA: TGCAGTGCTAGAGGACAAGCGCTGGTCTACGAGCAGTACTTC. This encodes CSARGQALVYEQYF.

This clonotype was counted only a few times. The chain carries TRBV7-2 and TRBJ2-3; maybe TRBD2 (6 bases). Germline values: CDR1 SGHTA, CDR2 FQGNSA. V was shortened by 1 base and J by 7 bases, with 15 bases between the two germline ends. CDR3 length: 15 amino acids. The CDR3 DNA sequence: TGTGCCAGCAGCTTAGATACGGGAGTATTAAATACGCAGTATTTT. It is translated as CASSLDTGVLNTQYF.

The V call is TRBV28, the J call TRBJ2-7; TRBD2 might be the D (6 bases). The CDR3 extends over 13 amino acids. V lost 4 bases, J lost 7 bases, and 14 bases lay in between. Germline CDR1 is MDHEN and CDR2 is SYDVKM. Here the CDR3 DNA reads TGTGCCAGCAGTTCCTCGGGACGGGGGGAGCAGTACTTC. Amino acid sequence: CASSSSGRGEQYF.

V gene TRBV10-1 combines with J gene TRBJ1-5; D gene uncertain. The CDR3 consists of 12 residues. V shed 2 bases and J shed 4 bases, with 3 bases lying between them. Germline loops: CDR1 WNHNN, CDR2 SYGVQD (reference sequence). CDR3 sequence (DNA): TGCGCCAGCAGTGAGACAAATCAGCCCCAGCATTTT. It codes for CASSETNQPQHF.

This clonotype showed up many times. This rearrangement joins TRBV28 to TRBJ2-7; possible D gene TRBD1, 6 bases. Trimming took 2 bases from V and 1 from J, leaving 12 bases between them. The CDR3 runs 15 residues. Looked up from germline, CDR1 is MDHEN and CDR2 is SYDVKM. The DNA of the CDR3 is TGTGCCAGCAGTTTACTGACAGGAGCATCCTACGAGCAGTACTTC. Residues: CASSLLTGASYEQYF.

This clonotype was counted between two and nine times. The chain couples TRBV7-3 to TRBJ1-1, with D perhaps matching TRBD1 (6 bases). The V gene's germline CDR1 is SGHTA and CDR2 FQGTGA. V lost 4 bases, J lost 4 bases, and 19 bases lay in between. The CDR3 contains 16 residues. In DNA, the CDR3 is TGTGCCAGCAGCTCCGGGGGCAGGGGAGTGGGCACTGAAGCTTTCTTT. Translating it yields CASSSGGRGVGTEAFF.

Many counts were recorded for this clonotype. The V and J genes are TRBV30 and TRBJ1-5, with 9 bases lining up with TRBD1. Germline V gene lookup returns CDR1 GTSNPN and CDR2 SVGIG (reference sequence). The ends lost 2 bases at V and 11 bases at J; junction bases unmatched: 13. The CDR3 sequence is 15 residues long. DNA of the CDR3: TGTGCCTGGAGTCCTGGTGGACAGGGGCGGTGGGCCCAGCATTTT. The encoded protein is CAWSPGGQGRWAQHF. The entire variable domain, with the rest obtained from reference TRBV30 and TRBJ1-5, is as follows: SQTIHQWPATLVQPVGSPLSLECTVEGTSNPNLYWYRQAAGRGLQLLFYSVGIGQISSEVPQNLSASRPQDRQFILSSKKLLLSDSGFYLCAWSPGGQGRWAQHFGDGTRLSIL.